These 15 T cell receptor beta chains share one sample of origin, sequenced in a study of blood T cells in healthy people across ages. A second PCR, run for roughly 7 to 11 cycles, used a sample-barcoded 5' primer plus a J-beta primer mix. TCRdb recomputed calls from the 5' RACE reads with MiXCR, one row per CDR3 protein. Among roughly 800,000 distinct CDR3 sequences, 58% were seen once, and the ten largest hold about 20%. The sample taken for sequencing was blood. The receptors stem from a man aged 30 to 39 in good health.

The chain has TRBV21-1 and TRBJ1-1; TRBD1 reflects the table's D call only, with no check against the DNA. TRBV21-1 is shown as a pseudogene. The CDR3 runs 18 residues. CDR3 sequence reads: CASSKGGDSGQVGAEAFF. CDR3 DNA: TGTGCCAGCAGCAAAGGTGGCGACTCAGGACAGGTCGGCGCTGAAGCTTTCTTT.

In DNA, the CDR3 is TGTGCCAGCAGCGTAGCCGGCGGGAGATCAGATACGCAGTATTTT. Amino acid sequence: CASSVAGGRSDTQYF. V and J are TRBV9 and TRBJ2-3, with 7 nucleotides matching TRBD2. Germline CDR1 is SGDLS and CDR2 is YYNGEE. Trimming at V came to 0 bases and at J to 4 bases, leaving 5 bases not matched to a gene. This CDR3 is 15 amino acids long. The whole variable domain, filled in from reference TRBV9 and TRBJ2-3, reads DSGVTQTPKHLITATGQRVTLRCSPRSGDLSVYWYQQSLDQGLQFLIQYYNGEERAKGNILERFSAQQFPDLHSELNLSSLELGDSALYFCASSVAGGRSDTQYFGPGTRLTVL.

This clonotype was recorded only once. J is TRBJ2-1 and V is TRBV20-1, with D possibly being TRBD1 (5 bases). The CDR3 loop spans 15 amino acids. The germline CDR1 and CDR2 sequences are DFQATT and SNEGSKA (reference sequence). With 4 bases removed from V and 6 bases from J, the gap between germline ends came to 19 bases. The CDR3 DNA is TGCAGTGCTATAACAGGCCAGGAAGTCGGCAATGAGCAGTTCTTC. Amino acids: CSAITGQEVGNEQFF.

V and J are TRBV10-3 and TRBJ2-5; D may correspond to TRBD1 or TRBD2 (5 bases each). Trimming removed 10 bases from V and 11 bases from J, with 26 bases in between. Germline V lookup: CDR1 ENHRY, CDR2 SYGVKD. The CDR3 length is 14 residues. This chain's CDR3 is CATSVGVVRDEQYF. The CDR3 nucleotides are TGTGCCACGTCAGTGGGGGTGGTTCGGGATGAGCAGTACTTC.

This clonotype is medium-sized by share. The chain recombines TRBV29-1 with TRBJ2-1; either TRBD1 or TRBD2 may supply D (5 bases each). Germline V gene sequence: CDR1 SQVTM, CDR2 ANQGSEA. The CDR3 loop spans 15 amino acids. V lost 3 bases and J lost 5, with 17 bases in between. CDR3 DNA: TGCAGCGTTGACCTCGTGGGACCCCTTGACAATGAGCAGTTCTTC. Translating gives CSVDLVGPLDNEQFF.

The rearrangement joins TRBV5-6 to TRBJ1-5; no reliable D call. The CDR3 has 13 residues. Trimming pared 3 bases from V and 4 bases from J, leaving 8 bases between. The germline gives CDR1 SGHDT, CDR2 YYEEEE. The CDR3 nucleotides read TGTGCCAGCAGCTCCCAGACTAATCAGCCCCAGCATTTT. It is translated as CASSSQTNQPQHF.

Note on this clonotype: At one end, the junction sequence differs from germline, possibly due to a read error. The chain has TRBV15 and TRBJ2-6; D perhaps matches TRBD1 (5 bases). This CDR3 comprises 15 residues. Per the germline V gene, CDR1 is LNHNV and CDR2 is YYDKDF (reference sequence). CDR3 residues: CATSRDHSGANILTF. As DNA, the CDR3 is TGTGCCACCAGCAGAGATCACTCTGGGGCCAACATCCTGACTTTC.

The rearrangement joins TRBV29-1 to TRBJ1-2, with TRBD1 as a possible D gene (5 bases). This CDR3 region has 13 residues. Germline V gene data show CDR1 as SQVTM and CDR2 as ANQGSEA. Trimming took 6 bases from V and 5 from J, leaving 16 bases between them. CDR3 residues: CSVQRGSGYGYTF. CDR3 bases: TGCAGCGTCCAAAGGGGATCAGGGTATGGCTACACCTTC. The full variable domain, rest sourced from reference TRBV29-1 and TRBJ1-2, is SAVISQKPSRDICQRGTSLTIQCQVDSQVTMMFWYRQQPGQSLTLIATANQGSEATYESGFVIDKFPISRPNLTFSTLTVSNMSPEDSSIYLCSVQRGSGYGYTFGSGTRLTVV.

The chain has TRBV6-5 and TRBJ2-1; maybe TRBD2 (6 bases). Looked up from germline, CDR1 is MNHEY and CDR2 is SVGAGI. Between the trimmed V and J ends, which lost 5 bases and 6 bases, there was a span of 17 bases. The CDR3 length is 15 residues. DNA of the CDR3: TGTGCCAGCAGTCGTCCGGGACTCCCCCTCAATGAGCAGTTCTTC. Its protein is CASSRPGLPLNEQFF.

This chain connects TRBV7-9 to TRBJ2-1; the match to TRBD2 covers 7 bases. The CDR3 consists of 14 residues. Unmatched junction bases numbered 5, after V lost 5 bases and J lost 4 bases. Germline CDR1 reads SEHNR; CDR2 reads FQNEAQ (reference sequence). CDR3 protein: CASSHVAGYNEQFF. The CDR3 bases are TGTGCCAGCAGCCACGTAGCGGGTTACAATGAGCAGTTCTTC.

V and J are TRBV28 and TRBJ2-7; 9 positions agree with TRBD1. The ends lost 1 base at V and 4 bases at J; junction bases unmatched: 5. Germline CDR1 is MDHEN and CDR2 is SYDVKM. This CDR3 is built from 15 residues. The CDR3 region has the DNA TGTGCCAGCAGTTTATTGGGGACAGGGTTGTACGAGCAGTACTTC. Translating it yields CASSLLGTGLYEQYF.

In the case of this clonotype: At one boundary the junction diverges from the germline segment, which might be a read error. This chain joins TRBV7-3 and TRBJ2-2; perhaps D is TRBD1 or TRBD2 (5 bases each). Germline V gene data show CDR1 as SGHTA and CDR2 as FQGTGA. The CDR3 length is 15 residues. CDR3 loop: CASSGRGASTGELFF. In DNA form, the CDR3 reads TGTGCCAGCAGCGGACGAGGGGCTTCCACCGGGGAGTTGTTTTTT.

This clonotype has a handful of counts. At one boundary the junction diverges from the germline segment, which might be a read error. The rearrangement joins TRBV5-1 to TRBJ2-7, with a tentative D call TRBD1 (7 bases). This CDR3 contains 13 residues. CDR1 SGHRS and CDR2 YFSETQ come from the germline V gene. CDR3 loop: CASSAGQTYEQYF. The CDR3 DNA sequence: TGTGCCAGCAGCGCGGGACAGACCTACGAGCAGTACTTC.

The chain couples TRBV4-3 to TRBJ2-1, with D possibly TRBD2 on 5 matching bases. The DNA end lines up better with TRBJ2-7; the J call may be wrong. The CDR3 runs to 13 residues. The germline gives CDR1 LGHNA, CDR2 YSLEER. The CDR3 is CASSQDLADEQYF. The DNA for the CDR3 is TGCGCCAGCAGCCAAGATCTAGCTGATGAGCAGTACTTC.

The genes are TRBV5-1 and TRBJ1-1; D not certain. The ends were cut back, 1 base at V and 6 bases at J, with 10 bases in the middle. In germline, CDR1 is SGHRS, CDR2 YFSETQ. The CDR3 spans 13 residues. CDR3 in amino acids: CASSLTVDAEAFF. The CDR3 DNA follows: TGCGCCAGCAGCTTGACGGTCGACGCTGAAGCTTTCTTT. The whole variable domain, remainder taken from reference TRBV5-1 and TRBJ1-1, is KAGVTQTPRYLIKTRGQQVTLSCSPISGHRSVSWYQQTPGQGLQFLFEYFSETQRNKGNFPGRFSGRQFSNSRSEMNVSTLELGDSALYLCASSLTVDAEAFFGQGTRLTVV.